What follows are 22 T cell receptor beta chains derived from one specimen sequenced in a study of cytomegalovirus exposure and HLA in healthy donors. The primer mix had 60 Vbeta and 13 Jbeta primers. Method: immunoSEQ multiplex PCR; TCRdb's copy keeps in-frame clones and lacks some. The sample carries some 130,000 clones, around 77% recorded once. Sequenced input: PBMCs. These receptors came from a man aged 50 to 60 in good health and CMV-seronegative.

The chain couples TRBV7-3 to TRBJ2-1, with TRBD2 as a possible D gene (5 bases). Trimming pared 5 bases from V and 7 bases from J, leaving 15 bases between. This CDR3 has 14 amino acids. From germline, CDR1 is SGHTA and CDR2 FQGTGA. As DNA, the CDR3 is TGTGCCAGCAGCCCCCTAGGGAGTTCGAATGAGCAGTTCTTC. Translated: CASSPLGSSNEQFF.

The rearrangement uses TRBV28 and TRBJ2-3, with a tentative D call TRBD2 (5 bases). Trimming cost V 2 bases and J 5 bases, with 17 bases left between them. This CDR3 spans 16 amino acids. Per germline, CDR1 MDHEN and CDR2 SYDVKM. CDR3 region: CASSLIGGPRGDTQYF. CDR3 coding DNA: TGTGCCAGCAGTTTAATAGGCGGGCCTCGGGGAGATACGCAGTATTTT.

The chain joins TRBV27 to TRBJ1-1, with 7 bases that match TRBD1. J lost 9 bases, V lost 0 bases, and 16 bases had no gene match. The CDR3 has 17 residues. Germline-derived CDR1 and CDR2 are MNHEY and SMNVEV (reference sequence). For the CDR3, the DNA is TGTGCCAGCAGTTTATCAGGGGGCGGGCAATTGCAACGGCAAGCTTTCTTT. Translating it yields CASSLSGGGQLQRQAFF.

The CDR3 DNA follows: TGTGCCTGGACCCCCGGGGGGATCTACGAGCAGTACTTC. Its protein product is CAWTPGGIYEQYF. V is TRBV30 and J is TRBJ2-7, with 7 nucleotides matching TRBD2. Germline assignment: CDR1 GTSNPN and CDR2 SVGIG (reference sequence). This CDR3 is 13 amino acids long. Losses at the gene ends were 4 bases for V and 3 bases for J; bases not matched to a gene: 6. Drawing the rest from reference TRBV30 and TRBJ2-7, the complete variable domain is SQTIHQWPATLVQPVGSPLSLECTVEGTSNPNLYWYRQAAGRGLQLLFYSVGIGQISSEVPQNLSASRPQDRQFILSSKKLLLSDSGFYLCAWTPGGIYEQYFGPGTRLTVT.

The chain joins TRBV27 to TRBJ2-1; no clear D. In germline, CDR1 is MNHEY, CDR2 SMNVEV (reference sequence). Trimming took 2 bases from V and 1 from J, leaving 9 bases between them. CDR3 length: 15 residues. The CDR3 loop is CASSLGLWSYNEQFF. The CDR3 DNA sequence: TGTGCCAGCAGTTTAGGCCTCTGGTCCTACAATGAGCAGTTCTTC.

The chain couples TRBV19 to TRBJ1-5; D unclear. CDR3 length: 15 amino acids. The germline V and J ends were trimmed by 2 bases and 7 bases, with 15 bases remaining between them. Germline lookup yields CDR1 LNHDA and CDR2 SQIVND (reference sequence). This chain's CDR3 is CASSIMRDSNQPQHF. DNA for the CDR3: TGTGCCAGTAGTATAATGAGGGATTCGAACCAGCCCCAGCATTTT. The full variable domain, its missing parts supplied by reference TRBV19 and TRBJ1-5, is DGGITQSPKYLFRKEGQNVTLSCEQNLNHDAMYWYRQDPGQGLRLIYYSQIVNDFQKGDIAEGYSVSREKKESFPLTVTSAQKNPTAFYLCASSIMRDSNQPQHFGDGTRLSIL.

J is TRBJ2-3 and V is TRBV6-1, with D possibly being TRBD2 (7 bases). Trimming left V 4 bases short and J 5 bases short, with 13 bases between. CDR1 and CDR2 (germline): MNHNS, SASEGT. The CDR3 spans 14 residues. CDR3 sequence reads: CASSGAGAGDTQYF. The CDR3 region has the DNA TGTGCCAGCAGTGGGGCGGGGGCGGGAGATACGCAGTATTTT.

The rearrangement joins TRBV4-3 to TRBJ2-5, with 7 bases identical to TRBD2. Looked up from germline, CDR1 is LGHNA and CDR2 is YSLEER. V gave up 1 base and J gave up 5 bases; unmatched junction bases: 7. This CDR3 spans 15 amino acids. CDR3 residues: CASSQVYRGVETQYF. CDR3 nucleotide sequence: TGCGCCAGCAGCCAAGTGTATCGGGGGGTTGAGACCCAGTACTTC.

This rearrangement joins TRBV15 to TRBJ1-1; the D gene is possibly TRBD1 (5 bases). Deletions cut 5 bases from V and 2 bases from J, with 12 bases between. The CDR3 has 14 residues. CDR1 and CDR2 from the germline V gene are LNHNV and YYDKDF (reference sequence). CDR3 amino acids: CATSHQGRNTEAFF. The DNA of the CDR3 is TGTGCCACCAGCCATCAGGGTCGAAACACTGAAGCTTTCTTT.

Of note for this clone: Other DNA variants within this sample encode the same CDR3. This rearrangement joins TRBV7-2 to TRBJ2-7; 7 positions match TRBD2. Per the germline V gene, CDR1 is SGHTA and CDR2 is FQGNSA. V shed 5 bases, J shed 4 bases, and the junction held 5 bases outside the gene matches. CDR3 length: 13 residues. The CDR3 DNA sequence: TGTGCCAGCAGCCACGGGGGGAGTTACGAGCAGTACTTC. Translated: CASSHGGSYEQYF.

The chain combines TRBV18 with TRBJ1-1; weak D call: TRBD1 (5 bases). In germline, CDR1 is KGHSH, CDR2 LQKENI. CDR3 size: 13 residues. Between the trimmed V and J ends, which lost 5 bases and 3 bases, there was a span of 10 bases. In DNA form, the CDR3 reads TGTGCCAGCTCATCCGGGACTTACACTGAAGCTTTCTTT. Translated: CASSSGTYTEAFF.

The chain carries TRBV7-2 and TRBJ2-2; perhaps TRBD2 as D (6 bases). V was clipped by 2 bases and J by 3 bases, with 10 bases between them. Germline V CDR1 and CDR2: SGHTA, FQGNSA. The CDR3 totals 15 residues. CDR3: CASSLTGVHTGELFF. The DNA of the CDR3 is TGTGCCAGCAGCTTAACGGGGGTACACACCGGGGAGCTGTTTTTT. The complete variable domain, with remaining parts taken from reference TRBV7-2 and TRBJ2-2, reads GAGVSQSPSNKVTEKGKDVELRCDPISGHTALYWYRQSLGQGLEFLIYFQGNSAPDKSGLPSDRFSAERTGGSVSTLTIQRTQQEDSAVYLCASSLTGVHTGELFFGEGSRLTVL.

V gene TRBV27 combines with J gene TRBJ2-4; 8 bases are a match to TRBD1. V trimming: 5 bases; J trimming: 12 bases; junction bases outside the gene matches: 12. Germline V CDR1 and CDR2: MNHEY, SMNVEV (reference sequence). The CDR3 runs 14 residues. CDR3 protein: CASSPPGQGANQYF. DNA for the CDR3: TGTGCCAGCAGTCCCCCCGGGCAGGGGGCAAATCAGTACTTC.

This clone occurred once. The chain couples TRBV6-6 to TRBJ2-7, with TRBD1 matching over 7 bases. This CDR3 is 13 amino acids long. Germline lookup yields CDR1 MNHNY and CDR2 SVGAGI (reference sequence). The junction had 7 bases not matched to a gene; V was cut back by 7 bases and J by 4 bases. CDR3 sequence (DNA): TGTGCCAGCACCGCAGGGGGACCTTACGAGCAGTACTTC. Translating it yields CASTAGGPYEQYF.

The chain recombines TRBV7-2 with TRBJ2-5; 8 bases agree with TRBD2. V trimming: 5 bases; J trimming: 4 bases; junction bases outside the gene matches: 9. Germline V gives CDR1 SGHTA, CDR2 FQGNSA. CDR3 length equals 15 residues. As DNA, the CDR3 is TGTGCCAGCAGCGCACAAAGCGGGAGAGGAGAGACCCAGTACTTC. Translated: CASSAQSGRGETQYF.

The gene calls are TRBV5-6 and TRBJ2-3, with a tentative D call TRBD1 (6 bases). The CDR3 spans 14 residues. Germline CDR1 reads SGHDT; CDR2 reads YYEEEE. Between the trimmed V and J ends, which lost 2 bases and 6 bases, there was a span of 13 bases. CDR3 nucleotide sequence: TGTGCCAGCAGCTTCGGCAGGGGCCTCGATACGCAGTATTTT. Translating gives CASSFGRGLDTQYF.

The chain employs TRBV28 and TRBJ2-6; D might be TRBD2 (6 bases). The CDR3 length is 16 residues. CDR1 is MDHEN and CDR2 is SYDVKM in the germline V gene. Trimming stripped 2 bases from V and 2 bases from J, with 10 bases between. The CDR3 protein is CASSLGGKTGANVLTF. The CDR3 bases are TGTGCCAGCAGTTTAGGCGGGAAGACTGGGGCCAACGTCCTGACTTTC.

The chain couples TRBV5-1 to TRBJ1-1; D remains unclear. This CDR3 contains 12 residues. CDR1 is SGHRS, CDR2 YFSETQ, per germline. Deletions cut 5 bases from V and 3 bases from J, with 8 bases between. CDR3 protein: CASSITDTEAFF. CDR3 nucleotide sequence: TGCGCCAGCAGTATAACGGACACTGAAGCTTTCTTT.

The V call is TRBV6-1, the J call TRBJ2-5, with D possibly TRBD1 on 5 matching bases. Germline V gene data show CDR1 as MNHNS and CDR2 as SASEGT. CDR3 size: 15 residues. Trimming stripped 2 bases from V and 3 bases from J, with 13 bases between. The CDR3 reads CASSEMVGLKETQYF. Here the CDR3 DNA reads TGTGCCAGCAGTGAAATGGTGGGGCTTAAAGAGACCCAGTACTTC.

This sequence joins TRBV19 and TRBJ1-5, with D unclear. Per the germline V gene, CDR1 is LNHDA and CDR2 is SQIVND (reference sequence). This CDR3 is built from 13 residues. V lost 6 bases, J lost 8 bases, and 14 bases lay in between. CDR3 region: CASSEGPGEPQHF. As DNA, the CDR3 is TGTGCCAGTAGCGAGGGCCCTGGGGAGCCCCAGCATTTT.

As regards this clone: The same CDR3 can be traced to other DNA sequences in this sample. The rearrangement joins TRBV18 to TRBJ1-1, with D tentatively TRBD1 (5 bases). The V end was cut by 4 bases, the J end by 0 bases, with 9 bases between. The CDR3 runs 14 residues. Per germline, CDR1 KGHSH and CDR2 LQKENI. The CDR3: CASSREGLNTEAFF. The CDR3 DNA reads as TGTGCCAGCTCACGGGAGGGACTGAACACTGAAGCTTTCTTT.

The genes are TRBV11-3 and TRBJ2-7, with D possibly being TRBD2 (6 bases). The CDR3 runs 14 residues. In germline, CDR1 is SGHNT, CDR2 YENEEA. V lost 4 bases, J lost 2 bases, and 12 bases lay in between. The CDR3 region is CASSSGLQTYEQYF. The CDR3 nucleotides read TGTGCCAGCAGCTCGGGACTCCAGACCTACGAGCAGTACTTC.